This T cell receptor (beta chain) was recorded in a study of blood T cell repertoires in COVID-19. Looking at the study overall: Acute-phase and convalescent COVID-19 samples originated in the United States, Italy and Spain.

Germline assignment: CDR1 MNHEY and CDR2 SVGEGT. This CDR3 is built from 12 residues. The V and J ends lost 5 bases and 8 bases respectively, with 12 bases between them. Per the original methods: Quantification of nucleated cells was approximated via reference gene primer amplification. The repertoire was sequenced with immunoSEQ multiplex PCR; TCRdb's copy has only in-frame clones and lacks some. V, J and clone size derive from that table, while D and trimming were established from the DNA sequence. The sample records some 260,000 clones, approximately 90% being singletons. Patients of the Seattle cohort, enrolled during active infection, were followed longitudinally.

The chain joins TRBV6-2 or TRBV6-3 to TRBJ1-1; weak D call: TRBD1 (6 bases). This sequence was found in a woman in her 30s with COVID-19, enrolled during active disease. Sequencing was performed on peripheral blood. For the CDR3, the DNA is TGTGCCAGCAGTGACCCGACAGGCGAAGCTTTCTTT. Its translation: CASSDPTGEAFF.